The clone carrying this T cell receptor (beta chain) showed up many times. This record belongs to a study of regulatory T cells in long-lasting Graves disease. This sample's time point: newly diagnosed GD, antithyroid drugs for less than 3 months. Researchers made the TCR library from RNA that was extracted from PBMCs. Arm-PCR of CDR3 regions and iRepertoire HTBI primers were the basis on which TCR beta libraries were built. MiXCR, run by TCRdb on the multiplex PCR reads, gives a single entry per CDR3 protein. The sample shows roughly 510,000 distinct CDR3 sequences, 15% to 20% of them seen only once. The same sample was also studied in work on T cells in Graves' hyperthyroidism and ophthalmopathy.

The sequence was obtained from a young man with Graves disease. The sequencing used peripheral blood mononuclear cells (PBMCs), collected at new diagnosis, from a patient treated with antithyroid drugs.

The CDR3 reads CASSSGPAGEQYF. The CDR3 DNA reads TGTGCCAGCTCTAGCGGACCTGCCGGCGAGCAGTACTTC. This sequence joins TRBV2 and TRBJ2-7, with 7 nucleotides matching TRBD2. There are 13 residues in the CDR3. Looked up from germline, CDR1 is SNHLY and CDR2 is FYNNEI. J lost 6 bases, V lost 8 bases, and 10 bases had no gene match.